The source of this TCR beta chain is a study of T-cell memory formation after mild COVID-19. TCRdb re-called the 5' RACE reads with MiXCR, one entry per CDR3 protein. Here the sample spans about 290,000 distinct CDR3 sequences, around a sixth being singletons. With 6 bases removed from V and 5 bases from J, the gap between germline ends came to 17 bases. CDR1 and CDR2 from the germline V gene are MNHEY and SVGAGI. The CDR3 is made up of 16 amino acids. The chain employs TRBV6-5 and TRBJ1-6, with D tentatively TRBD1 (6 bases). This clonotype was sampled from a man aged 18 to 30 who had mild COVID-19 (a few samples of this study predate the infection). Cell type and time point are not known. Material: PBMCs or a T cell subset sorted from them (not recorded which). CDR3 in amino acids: CASRVQGRGNNSPLHF. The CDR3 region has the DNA TGTGCCAGCAGGGTACAGGGCCGGGGGAATAATTCACCCCTCCACTTT.